Detailed here is one T cell receptor (beta chain). This sample was taken from a study of blood T cell repertoires in COVID-19. Study in general: There were acute and convalescent COVID-19 samples, and they came from the United States, Italy and Spain. Sample material is recorded as cDNA or gDNA derived from T cells, B-cell-depleted T cells, or PBMCs.

In the authors' workflow: Using reference gene primer amplification, nucleated cell counts were estimated. Some clones are missing from TCRdb's copy, which holds only in-frame ones; the method was immunoSEQ multiplex PCR. V and J calls plus clone size are reproduced from that table; the DNA served to infer D and trimming. Seen here are some 65,000 clones, approximately 85% observed once, and the top ten hold just under 3%. This CDR3 spans 17 amino acids. Per the germline V gene, CDR1 is SGHAT and CDR2 is FQNNGV. V shed 3 bases and J 2 bases; nucleotides not matched to a gene: 8. This chain uses TRBV11-2 with TRBJ2-1; TRBD2 matches 9 bases. This sequence was found in an elderly man with acute or convalescent COVID-19. Sequenced material: peripheral blood. CDR3 region: CASSFHPGLATYNEQFF. The CDR3 DNA sequence: TGTGCCAGCAGCTTCCACCCGGGACTAGCAACCTACAATGAGCAGTTCTTC.